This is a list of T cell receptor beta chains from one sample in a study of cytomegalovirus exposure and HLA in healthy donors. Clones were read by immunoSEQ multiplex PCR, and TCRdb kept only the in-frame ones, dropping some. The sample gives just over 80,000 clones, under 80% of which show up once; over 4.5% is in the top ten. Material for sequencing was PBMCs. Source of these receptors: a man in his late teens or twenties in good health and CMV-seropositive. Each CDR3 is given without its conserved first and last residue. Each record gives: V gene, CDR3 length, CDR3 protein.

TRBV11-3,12,ASSLGHLTGELF
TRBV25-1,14,ASSDGQASSYNEQF
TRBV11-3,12,ASSSPGKTDTQY
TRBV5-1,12,ASSLGDRSIVGT
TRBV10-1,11,ASSEAGVETQY
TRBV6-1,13,ASSRLGGGEEKLF
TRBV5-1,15,ASSPWTSGTTGNEQF
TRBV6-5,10,ASSYSTGAAF
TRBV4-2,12,ASSQDRDRWGYT
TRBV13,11,AVRDRVTDTQY
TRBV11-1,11,ASSLSSGTEAF
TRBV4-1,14,ASSHVPGDTAYEQY
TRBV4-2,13,ASSQEQGLGQPQH
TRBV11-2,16,ASSSMGSTDWGYNEQF
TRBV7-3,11,ASSLTWAGEQF
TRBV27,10,ASSAGSYEQY
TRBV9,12,ASSASWRGTEAF
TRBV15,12,ATSRGPGANVLT
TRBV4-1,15,ASSQEPSAGKNTEAF
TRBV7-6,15,ASSLTQGDLNWYGYT
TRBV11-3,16,ASSFASGTVDSNQPQH
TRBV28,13,ASSPPDRGYNEQF